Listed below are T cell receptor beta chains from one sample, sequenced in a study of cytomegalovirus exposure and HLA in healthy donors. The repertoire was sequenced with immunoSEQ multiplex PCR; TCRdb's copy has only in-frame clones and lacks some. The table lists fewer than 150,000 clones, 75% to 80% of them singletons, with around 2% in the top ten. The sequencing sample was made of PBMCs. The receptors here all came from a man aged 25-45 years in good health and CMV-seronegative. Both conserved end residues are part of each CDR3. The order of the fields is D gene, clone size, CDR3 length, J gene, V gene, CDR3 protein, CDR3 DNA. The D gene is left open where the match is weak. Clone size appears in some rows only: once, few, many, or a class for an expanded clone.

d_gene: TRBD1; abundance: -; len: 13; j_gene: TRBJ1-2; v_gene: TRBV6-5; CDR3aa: CASSRQGDYGYTF; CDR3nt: TGTGCCAGTAGCCGGCAGGGGGACTATGGCTACACCTTC
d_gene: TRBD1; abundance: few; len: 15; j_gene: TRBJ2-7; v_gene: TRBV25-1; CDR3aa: CASSGLETGTYEQYF; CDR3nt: TGTGCCAGCAGTGGGCTGGAGACAGGGACCTACGAGCAGTACTTC
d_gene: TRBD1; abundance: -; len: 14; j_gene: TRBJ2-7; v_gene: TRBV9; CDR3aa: CASSSGQGPYEQYF; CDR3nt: TGTGCCAGCAGCTCGGGACAGGGGCCCTACGAGCAGTACTTC
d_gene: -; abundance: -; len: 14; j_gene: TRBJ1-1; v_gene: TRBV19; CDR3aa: CASSIAPMGGSAFF; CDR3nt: TGTGCCAGTAGTATAGCCCCGATGGGGGGATCAGCTTTCTTT
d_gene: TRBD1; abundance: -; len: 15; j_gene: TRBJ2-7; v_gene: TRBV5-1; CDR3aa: CASSLGRTGLPEQYF; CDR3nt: TGCGCCAGCAGCTTGGGGCGGACAGGATTGCCCGAGCAGTACTTC
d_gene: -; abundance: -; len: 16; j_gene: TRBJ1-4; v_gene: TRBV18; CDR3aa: CASSLFSGTFGEKLFF; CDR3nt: TGTGCCAGCTCTCTATTTTCCGGGACATTCGGGGAAAAACTGTTTTTT
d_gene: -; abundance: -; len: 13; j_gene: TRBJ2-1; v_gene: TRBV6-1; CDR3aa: CASSEAFRGEQFF; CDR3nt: TGTGCCAGCAGTGAAGCATTCCGCGGTGAGCAGTTCTTC
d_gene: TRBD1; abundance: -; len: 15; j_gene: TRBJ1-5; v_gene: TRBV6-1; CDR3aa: CASSPRTGNNQPQHF; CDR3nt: TGTGCCAGCAGTCCCCGGACAGGGAATAATCAGCCCCAGCATTTT
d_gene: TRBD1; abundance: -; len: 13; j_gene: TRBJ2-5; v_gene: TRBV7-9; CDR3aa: CASSTTGGETQYF; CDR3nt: TGTGCCAGCAGCACGACAGGGGGGGAGACCCAGTACTTC
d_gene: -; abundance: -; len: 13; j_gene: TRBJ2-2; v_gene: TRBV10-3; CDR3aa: CASSLDSPGELFF; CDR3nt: TGTGCCAGCAGCCTCGACAGCCCCGGGGAGCTGTTTTTT
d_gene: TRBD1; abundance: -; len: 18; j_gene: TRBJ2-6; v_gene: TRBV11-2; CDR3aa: CASSSWTGGNGGANVLTF; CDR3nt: TGTGCCAGCAGCTCATGGACAGGGGGCAACGGAGGGGCCAACGTCCTGACTTTC
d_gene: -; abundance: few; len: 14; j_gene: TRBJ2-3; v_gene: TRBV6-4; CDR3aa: CASSDGTDTDTQYF; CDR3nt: TGTGCCAGCAGTGACGGGACTGACACAGATACGCAGTATTTT
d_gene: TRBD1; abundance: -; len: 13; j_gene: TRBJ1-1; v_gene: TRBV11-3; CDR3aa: CASSPQGDTEAFF; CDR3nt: TGTGCCAGCAGCCCGCAGGGGGACACTGAAGCTTTCTTT
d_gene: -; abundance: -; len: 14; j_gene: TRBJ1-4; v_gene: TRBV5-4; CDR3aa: CASSVQGTNEKLFF; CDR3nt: TGTGCCAGCAGCGTTCAGGGCACTAATGAAAAACTGTTTTTT
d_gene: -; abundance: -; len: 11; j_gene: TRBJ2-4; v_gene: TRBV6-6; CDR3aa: CASIRGTFQYF; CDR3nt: TGTGCCAGCATCCGGGGGACTTTTCAGTACTTC
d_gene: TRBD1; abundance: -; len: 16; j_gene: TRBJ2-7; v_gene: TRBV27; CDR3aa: CASSPLGTGSSYEQYF; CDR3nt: TGTGCCAGCAGCCCTCTGGGGACAGGGTCCTCCTACGAGCAGTACTTC
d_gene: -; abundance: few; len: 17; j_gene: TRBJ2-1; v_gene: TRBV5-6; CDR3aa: CASSLVAGAGPYNEQFF; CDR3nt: TGTGCCAGCAGCTTGGTGGCGGGGGCCGGCCCCTACAATGAGCAGTTCTTC
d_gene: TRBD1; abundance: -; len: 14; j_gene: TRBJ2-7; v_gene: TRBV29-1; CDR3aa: CSVSRDRGKYEQYF; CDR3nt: TGCAGCGTCTCCCGGGACAGGGGGAAGTACGAGCAGTACTTC
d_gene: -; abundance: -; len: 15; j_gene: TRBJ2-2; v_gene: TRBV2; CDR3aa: CASSRDNPRTGELFF; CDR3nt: TGTGCCAGCAGTCGGGACAACCCTCGGACCGGGGAGCTGTTTTTT
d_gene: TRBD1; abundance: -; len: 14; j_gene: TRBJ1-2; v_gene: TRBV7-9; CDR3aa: CASSLDRGDYGYTF; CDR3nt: TGTGCCAGCAGCTTGGACAGGGGGGACTATGGCTACACCTTC
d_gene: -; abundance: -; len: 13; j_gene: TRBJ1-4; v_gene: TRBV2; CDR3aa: CASSDEAPEKLFF; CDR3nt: TGTGCCAGCAGTGACGAGGCCCCTGAAAAACTGTTTTTT
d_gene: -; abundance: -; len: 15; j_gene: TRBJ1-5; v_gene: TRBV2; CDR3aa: CASSLHRDSNQPQHF; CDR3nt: TGTGCCAGCAGTTTACACAGGGATAGCAATCAGCCCCAGCATTTT
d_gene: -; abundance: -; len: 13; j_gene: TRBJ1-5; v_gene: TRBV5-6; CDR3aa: CASSLEANQPQHF; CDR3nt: TGTGCCAGCAGCCTAGAAGCCAATCAGCCCCAGCATTTT
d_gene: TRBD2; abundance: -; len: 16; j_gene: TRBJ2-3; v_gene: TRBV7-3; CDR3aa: CASSSRGGSGGDTQYF; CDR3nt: TGTGCCAGCAGCTCCCGAGGGGGTAGCGGGGGGGATACGCAGTATTTT
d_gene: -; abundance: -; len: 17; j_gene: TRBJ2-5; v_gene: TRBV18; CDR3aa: CASSPGRQVQYQETQYF; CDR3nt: TGTGCCAGCTCACCGGGGAGACAGGTCCAGTACCAAGAGACCCAGTACTTC
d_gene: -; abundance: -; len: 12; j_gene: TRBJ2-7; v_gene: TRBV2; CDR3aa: CASSAAGRVQYF; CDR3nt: TGTGCCAGCAGTGCGGCGGGAAGAGTGCAGTACTTC
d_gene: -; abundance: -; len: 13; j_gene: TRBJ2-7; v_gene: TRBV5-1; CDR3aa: CASGRARTYEQYF; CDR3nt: TGCGCCTCTGGGCGAGCTCGCACCTACGAGCAGTACTTC
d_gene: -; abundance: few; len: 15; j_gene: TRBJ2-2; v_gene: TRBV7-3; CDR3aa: CASSLGQENTGELFF; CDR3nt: TGTGCCAGCAGCTTAGGGCAGGAGAACACCGGGGAGCTGTTTTTT
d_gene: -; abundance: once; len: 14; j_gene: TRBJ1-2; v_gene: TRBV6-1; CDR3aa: CASGLGTTITGYTF; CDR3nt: TGTGCCAGCGGTCTAGGAACAACGATCACCGGCTACACCTTC
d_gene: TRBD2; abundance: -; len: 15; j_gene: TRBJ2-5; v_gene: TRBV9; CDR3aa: CASSVSAGGQETQYF; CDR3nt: TGTGCCAGCAGCGTGTCAGCGGGGGGCCAAGAGACCCAGTACTTC
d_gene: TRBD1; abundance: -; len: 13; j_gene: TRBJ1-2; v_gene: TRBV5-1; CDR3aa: CASSGDRGHGYTF; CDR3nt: TGCGCCAGCAGCGGGGACAGGGGGCATGGCTACACCTTC
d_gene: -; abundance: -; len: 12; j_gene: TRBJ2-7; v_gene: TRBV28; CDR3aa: CASRRIPNEQYF; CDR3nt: TGTGCCAGCAGGCGGATCCCCAACGAGCAGTACTTC
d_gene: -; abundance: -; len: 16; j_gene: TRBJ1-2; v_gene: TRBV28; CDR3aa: CASRTVDRASNYGYTF; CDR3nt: TGTGCCAGCAGAACTGTCGACAGAGCATCTAACTATGGCTACACCTTC
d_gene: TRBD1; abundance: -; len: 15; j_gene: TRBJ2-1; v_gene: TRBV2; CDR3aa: CASSPTGGAGNEQFF; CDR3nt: TGTGCCAGCAGTCCTACAGGGGGCGCAGGCAATGAGCAGTTCTTC
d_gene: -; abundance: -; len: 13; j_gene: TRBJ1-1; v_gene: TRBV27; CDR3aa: CASSQVRDTEAFF; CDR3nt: TGTGCCAGCAGTCAGGTTAGAGACACTGAAGCTTTCTTT
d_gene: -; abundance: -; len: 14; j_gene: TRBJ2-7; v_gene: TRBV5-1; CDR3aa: CASSSPGHSYEQYF; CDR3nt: TGCGCCAGCAGTTCCCCGGGACACTCCTACGAGCAGTACTTC
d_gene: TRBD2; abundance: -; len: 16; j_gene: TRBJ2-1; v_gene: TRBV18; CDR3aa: CASSPPGWLADNEQFF; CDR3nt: TGTGCCAGCTCACCACCCGGCTGGCTAGCGGACAATGAGCAGTTCTTC
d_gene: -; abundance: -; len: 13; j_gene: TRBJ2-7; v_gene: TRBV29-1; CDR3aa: CSACTSPSYEQYF; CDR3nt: TGCAGCGCATGTACTAGCCCGTCCTACGAGCAGTACTTC
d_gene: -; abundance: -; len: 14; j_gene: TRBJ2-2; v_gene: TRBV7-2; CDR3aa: CASSFAGNTGELFF; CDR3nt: TGTGCCAGCAGCTTTGCGGGGAACACCGGGGAGCTGTTTTTT
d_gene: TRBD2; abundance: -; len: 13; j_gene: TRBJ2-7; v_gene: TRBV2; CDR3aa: CASKLAEIYEQYF; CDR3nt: TGTGCCAGCAAACTAGCGGAAATCTACGAGCAGTACTTC
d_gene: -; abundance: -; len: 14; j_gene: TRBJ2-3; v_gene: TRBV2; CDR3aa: CASKLEGTSDTQYF; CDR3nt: TGTGCCAGCAAGCTAGAGGGTACATCAGATACGCAGTATTTT
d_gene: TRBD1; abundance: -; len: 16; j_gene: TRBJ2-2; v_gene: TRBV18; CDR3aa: CASSPTGGQNTGELFF; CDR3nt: TGTGCCAGCTCACCTACAGGGGGCCAGAACACCGGGGAGCTGTTTTTT
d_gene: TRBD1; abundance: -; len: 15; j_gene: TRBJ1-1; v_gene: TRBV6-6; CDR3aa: CASGRYGTANTEAFF; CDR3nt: TGTGCCAGCGGGAGGTACGGGACAGCAAACACTGAAGCTTTCTTT
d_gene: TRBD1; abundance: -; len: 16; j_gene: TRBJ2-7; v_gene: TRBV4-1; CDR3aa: CASSQPPGQGIHEQYF; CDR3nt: TGCGCCAGCAGCCAACCCCCGGGACAGGGGATCCACGAGCAGTACTTC
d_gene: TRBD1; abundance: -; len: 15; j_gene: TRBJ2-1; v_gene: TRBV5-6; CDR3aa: CASSFSGTAYNEQFF; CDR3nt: TGTGCCAGCAGCTTTTCCGGGACAGCCTACAATGAGCAGTTCTTC